Listed here are 3 T cell receptor beta chains from one sample, sequenced in a study of T-cell reconstitution after alpha-beta-depleted transplantation in children (dated by TCRdb to 2016 to 2018). The method behind the library was PCR. Instrument used: Illumina HiSeq 2500. Molecular barcoding was employed in the preparation of TCR libraries, with unique molecular identifiers being used to normalize TCRbeta repertoire quantification. The raw public reads went through TCRdb reprocessing: fastp at Q25, MiXCR clone calling, in-frame beta chains kept. Rows are unified per CDR3 protein, each entry keeping the most common DNA and genes. In all, the sample holds a few hundred thousand distinct CDR3 sequences, and 10% to 15% of those were seen once. 2.2% of the sample comes from the top ten. Explained via the paper, the treatment or condition label denotes: allogeneic hematopoietic cell transplantation with graft depleted of TCRalphabeta T cells and CD19 B cells.

Source: PBMCs, mostly from graft donor cells, taken 360 days after TCRalphabeta/CD19-depleted stem cell transplant. The receptor set was obtained from a male patient aged 10 to 17 who had a stem cell transplant for acute myeloid leukemia, so the T cells may come from the graft donor.

Only a few counts were recorded for this clonotype. CDR3 bases: TGTGCCTGGAGTATTTCCAATGAGCAGTTCTTC. It specifies CAWSISNEQFF. The chain carries TRBV30 and TRBJ2-1; D call uncertain. This CDR3 contains 11 residues. Germline V gene lookup returns CDR1 GTSNPN and CDR2 SVGIG (reference sequence). Between the trimmed V and J ends, which lost 2 bases and 6 bases, there was a span of 5 bases.

The gene calls are TRBV20-1 and TRBJ2-7; a possible D gene is TRBD1 (5 bases). CDR3 size: 10 residues. Germline lookup yields CDR1 DFQATT and CDR2 SNEGSKA (reference sequence). The ends were cut back, 6 bases at V and 5 bases at J, with 8 bases in the middle. CDR3 sequence (DNA): TGCAGTGCGCCCAGGGACGAGCAGTACTTC. Translated, it gives CSAPRDEQYF.

Many counts were recorded for this clonotype. The chain is built from TRBV4-2 and TRBJ2-7; 7 bases are shared with TRBD2. V lost 0 bases and J lost 3; bases outside the gene matches: 2. Per the germline V gene, CDR1 is LGHNA and CDR2 is YNFKEQ. The CDR3 totals 14 residues. CDR3 protein: CASSQERGDYEQYF. DNA for the CDR3: TGTGCCAGCAGCCAAGAACGGGGGGACTACGAGCAGTACTTC.